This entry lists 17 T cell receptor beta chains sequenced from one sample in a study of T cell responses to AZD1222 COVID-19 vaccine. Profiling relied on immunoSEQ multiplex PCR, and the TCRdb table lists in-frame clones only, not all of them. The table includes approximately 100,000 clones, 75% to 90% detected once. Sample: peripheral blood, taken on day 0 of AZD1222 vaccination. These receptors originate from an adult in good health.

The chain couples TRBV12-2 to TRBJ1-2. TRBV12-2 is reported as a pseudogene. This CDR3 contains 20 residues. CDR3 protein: CASRLADRGGGSGILYGYTF. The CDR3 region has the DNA TGTGCAAGTCGCTTAGCAGACCGGGGGGGTGGATCCGGAATTCTATATGGCTACACCTTC.

The CDR3 region has the DNA TGTGCCAGCAGCCCAGCCGGAAGTGGGCGCACTGAAGCTTTCTTT. Encoded protein: CASSPAGSGRTEAFF. The chain carries TRBV13 and TRBJ1-1; unclear D gene. Germline V lookup: CDR1 PRHDT, CDR2 FYEKMQ (reference sequence). Trimming left V 5 bases short and J 4 bases short, with 17 bases between. This CDR3 contains 15 residues.

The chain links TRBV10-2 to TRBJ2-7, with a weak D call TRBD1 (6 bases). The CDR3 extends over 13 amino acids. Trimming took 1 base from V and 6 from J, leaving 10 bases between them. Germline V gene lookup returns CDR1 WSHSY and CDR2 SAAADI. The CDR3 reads CASSELQGTEQYF. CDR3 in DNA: TGCGCCAGCAGTGAGTTACAGGGTACCGAGCAGTACTTC.

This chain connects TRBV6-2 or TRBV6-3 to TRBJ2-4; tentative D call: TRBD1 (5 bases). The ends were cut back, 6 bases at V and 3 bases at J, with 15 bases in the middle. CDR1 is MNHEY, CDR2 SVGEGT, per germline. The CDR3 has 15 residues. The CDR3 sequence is CASSLTRRDKNIQYF. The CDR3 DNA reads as TGTGCCAGCAGCCTTACACGCAGGGACAAAAACATTCAGTACTTC.

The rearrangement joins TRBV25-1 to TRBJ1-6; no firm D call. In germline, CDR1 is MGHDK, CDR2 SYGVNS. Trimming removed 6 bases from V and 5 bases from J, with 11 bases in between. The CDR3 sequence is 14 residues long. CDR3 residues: CASRYWAHNSPLHF. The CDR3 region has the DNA TGTGCCAGCAGGTACTGGGCGCATAATTCACCCCTCCACTTT.

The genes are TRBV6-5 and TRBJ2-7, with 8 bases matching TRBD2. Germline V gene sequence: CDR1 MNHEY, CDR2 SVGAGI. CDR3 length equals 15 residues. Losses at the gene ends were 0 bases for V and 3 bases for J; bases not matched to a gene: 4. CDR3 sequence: CASSYSYAGGYEQYF. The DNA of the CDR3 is TGTGCCAGCAGTTACTCGTATGCGGGGGGCTACGAGCAGTACTTC.

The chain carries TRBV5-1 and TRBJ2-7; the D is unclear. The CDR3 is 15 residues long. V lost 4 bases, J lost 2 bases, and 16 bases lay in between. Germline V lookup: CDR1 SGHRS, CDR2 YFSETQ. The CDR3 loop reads CASSLHMDPPYEQYF. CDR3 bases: TGCGCCAGCAGCCTACACATGGATCCTCCCTACGAGCAGTACTTC.

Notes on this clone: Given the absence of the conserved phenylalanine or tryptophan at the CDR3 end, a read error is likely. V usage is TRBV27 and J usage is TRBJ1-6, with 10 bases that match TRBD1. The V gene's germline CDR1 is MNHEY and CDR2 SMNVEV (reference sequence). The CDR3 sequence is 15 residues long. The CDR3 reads CATRDRGSYNSPLHL. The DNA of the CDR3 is TGTGCTACCCGGGACAGGGGATCCTATAATTCACCCCTCCACCTT.

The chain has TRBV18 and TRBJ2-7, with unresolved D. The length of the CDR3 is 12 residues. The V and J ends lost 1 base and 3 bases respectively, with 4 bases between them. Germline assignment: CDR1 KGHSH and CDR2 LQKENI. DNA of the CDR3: TGTGCCAGCTCACCACAAAACTACGAGCAGTACTTC. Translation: CASSPQNYEQYF.

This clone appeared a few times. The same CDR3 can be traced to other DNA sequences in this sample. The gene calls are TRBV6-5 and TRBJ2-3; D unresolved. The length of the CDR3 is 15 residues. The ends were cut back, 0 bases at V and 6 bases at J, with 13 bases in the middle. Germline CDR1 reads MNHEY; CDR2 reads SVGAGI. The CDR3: CASSYSSRVLDTQYF. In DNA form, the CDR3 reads TGTGCCAGCAGTTACTCGAGTCGTGTGCTCGATACGCAGTATTTT.

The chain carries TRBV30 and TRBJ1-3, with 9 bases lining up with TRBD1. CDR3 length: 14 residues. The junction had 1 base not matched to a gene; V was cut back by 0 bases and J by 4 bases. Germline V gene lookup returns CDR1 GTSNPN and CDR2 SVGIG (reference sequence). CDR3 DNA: TGTGCCTGGAGTGTAGGGACAGGGGGAAACACCATATATTTT. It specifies CAWSVGTGGNTIYF.

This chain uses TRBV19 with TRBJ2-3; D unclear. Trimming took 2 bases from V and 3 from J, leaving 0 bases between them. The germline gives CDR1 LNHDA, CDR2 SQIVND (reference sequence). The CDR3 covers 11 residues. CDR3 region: CASSITDTQYF. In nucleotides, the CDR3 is TGTGCCAGTAGTATAACAGATACGCAGTATTTT.

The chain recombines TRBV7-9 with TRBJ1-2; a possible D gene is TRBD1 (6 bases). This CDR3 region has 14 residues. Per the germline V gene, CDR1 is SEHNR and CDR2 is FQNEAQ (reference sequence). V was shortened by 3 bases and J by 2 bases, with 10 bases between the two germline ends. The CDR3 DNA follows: TGTGCCAGCAGCTTTCCGGGGGCCAACTATGGCTACACCTTC. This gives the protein CASSFPGANYGYTF.

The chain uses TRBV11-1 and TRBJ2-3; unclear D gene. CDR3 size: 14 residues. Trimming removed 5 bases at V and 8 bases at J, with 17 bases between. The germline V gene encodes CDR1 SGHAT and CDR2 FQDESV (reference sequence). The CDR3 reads CASSPVRGEGTQYF. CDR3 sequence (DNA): TGTGCCAGCAGCCCAGTGCGCGGTGAAGGTACGCAGTATTTT.

CDR3 DNA sequence: TGTGCCAGCAGATCCCGGGACACCAACACCGGGGAGCTGTTTTTT. It encodes CASRSRDTNTGELFF. This chain joins TRBV27 and TRBJ2-2, with TRBD1 as a possible D gene (6 bases). V was clipped by 6 bases and J by 2 bases, with 13 bases between them. The CDR3 sequence is 15 residues long. Germline lookup yields CDR1 MNHEY and CDR2 SMNVEV (reference sequence).

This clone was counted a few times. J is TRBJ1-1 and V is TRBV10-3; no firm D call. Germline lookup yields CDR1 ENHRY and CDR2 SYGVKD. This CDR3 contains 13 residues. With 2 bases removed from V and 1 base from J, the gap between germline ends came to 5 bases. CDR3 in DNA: TGTGCCATCAGTGAGGTAGGGAACACTGAAGCTTTCTTT. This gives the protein CAISEVGNTEAFF.

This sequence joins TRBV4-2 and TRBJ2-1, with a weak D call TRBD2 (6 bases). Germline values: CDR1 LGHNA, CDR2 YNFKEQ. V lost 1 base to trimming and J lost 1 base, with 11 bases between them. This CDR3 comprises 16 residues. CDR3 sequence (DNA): TGTGCCAGCAGCCAAGGGACTACCTTTTCCTACAATGAGCAGTTCTTC. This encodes CASSQGTTFSYNEQFF.